The sequence of this TCR beta chain was determined in a study of Graves' ophthalmopathy and Graves' hyperthyroidism. The sample holds many counts of this clonotype. CDR3 regions of TCR beta were amplified from RNA transcripts. Second-round multiplex PCR came after first-round RT-PCR with HTBI primers. Each CDR3 protein gets one entry after TCRdb re-called the multiplex PCR reads with MiXCR. Among about 16,000 distinct CDR3 sequences listed, 46% were seen once. The germline V gene has CDR1 LNHDA and CDR2 SQIVND (reference sequence). The trim removed 5 bases at V and 3 bases at J, leaving 0 bases unmatched. This CDR3 has 13 residues.

The receptor comes from a woman in her thirties or forties with stable Graves' hyperthyroidism. Sequencing used peripheral blood. V usage is TRBV19 and J usage is TRBJ1-1; 10 positions agree with TRBD1. CDR3 sequence: CASSGTGDTEAFF. For the CDR3, the DNA is TGTGCCAGTAGTGGGACAGGGGACACTGAAGCTTTCTTT.